The rows below give T cell receptor beta chains drawn from one sample of a study of blood T cell repertoires in COVID-19. Using immunoSEQ multiplex PCR, the repertoire was profiled, and TCRdb retains in-frame clones only, with some absent. The repertoire holds some 360,000 clones, with more than 70% as singletons. The sample consisted of PBMCs or T cells enriched from blood (not recorded which). The receptors derive from a woman in her twenties or thirties who had been exposed to COVID-19. Each CDR3 is given with its conserved first and last residue. A D gene is named only where the DNA matches it firmly. Not every row has a clone size; where given, it reads once, few, many or a size class.

.	.	TRBJ1-2	TRBV24-1	TGTGCCACCAGCCCGGACGGGGGTGGCTACACCTTC	CATSPDGGGYTF
.	.	TRBJ2-7	TRBV18	TGTGCCAGCTCACCACCGGGACACGCCTACGAGCAGTACTTC	CASSPPGHAYEQYF
TRBD2	once	TRBJ2-1	TRBV5-4	TGTGCCAGCAGCCGGGGGGGGTCCTACAATGAGCAGTTCTTC	CASSRGGSYNEQFF
.	.	TRBJ1-5	TRBV18	TGTGCCAGCTCACCAGTTGGAGGGGGGGCAACTCGGCCCCAGCATTTT	CASSPVGGGATRPQHF
.	.	TRBJ1-3	TRBV29-1	TGCAGCGTGGATGGGGGCATCTCTGGAAACACCATATATTTT	CSVDGGISGNTIYF
.	.	TRBJ1-4	TRBV2	TGTGCCAGCAGTGAAGCGCTTATGCAGGGAGAAAAACTGTTTTTT	CASSEALMQGEKLFF
.	.	TRBJ1-6	TRBV28	TGTGCCAGCAGCCAGGGTAATTCACCCCTCCACTTT	CASSQGNSPLHF
TRBD2	.	TRBJ2-5	TRBV7-9	TGTGCCAGCGGGGCGGGAGAAATGAGAGAGACCCAGTACTTC	CASGAGEMRETQYF
.	.	TRBJ1-2	TRBV19	TGTGCCAGTAGTATACCGTACGGGGTGAGCTACACCTTC	CASSIPYGVSYTF
TRBD1	.	TRBJ1-5	TRBV20-1	TGCAGTGCTCCGGGGCAGGGGGCCCAGCATTTT	CSAPGQGAQHF
TRBD1	.	TRBJ1-2	TRBV18	TGTGCCAGCTCACCAGGGACAGCCATCTATGGCTACACCTTC	CASSPGTAIYGYTF
TRBD1	.	TRBJ1-2	TRBV2	TGTGCCAGCAGGGACAGGGGCGGGAACTATGGCTACACCTTC	CASRDRGGNYGYTF
.	.	TRBJ1-3	TRBV18	TGTGCCAGCTCACGACTTGCGACGGACACCCACTCTGGAAACACCATATATTTT	CASSRLATDTHSGNTIYF
TRBD2	.	TRBJ2-7	TRBV6-5	TGTGCCAGCAGTTCCCCAAGGACTAGTGGGTACGAGCAGTACTTC	CASSSPRTSGYEQYF
.	few	TRBJ1-2	TRBV19	TGTGCCAGTAGCCGGCCGGGGGTTAGTGGGAATGGCTACACCTTC	CASSRPGVSGNGYTF
.	.	TRBJ1-2	TRBV10-3	TGTGCCATCAGTGAGGCTTCCAGGGGCGGTAACTATGGCTACACCTTC	CAISEASRGGNYGYTF
.	once	TRBJ2-3	TRBV10-3	TGTGCCATCAGTGAGTATAGAGGGAGCACAGATACGCAGTATTTT	CAISEYRGSTDTQYF
.	.	TRBJ1-1	TRBV19	TGTGCCAGCAACCAAGCTCGAATAGCGTACACTGAAGCTTTCTTT	CASNQARIAYTEAFF
.	.	TRBJ1-2	TRBV7-2	TGTGCCAGCAGCTTACAGCCCGATGTGGGAGGTGGCTACACCTTC	CASSLQPDVGGGYTF
.	.	TRBJ2-5	TRBV10-1	TGCGCCAGCAGCGCCGGGACTTCTCTCAAGGGACAAGAGACCCAGTACTTC	CASSAGTSLKGQETQYF
.	.	TRBJ1-1	TRBV5-1	TGCGCCAGCAGGTCTCAACAGGGATCGCCTGAAGCTTTCTTT	CASRSQQGSPEAFF
TRBD2	.	TRBJ2-7	TRBV27	TGTGCCAGCAGTTCACCTACTCGGACTAGCGGGTACGAGCAGTACTTC	CASSSPTRTSGYEQYF
TRBD2	few	TRBJ2-2	TRBV19	TGTGCCAGTAGAACGACTAGCAGAAACACCGGGGAGCTGTTTTTT	CASRTTSRNTGELFF
TRBD1	.	TRBJ1-5	TRBV27	TGTGCCAGCAGTTATAACAGGGGGCAGCCCCAGCATTTT	CASSYNRGQPQHF
TRBD1	.	TRBJ2-2	TRBV5-1	TGCGCCAGCAGCTTGGTCGGACAGGGGGCGGCCGGGGAGCTGTTTTTT	CASSLVGQGAAGELFF
.	.	TRBJ1-3	TRBV10-3	TGTGCCATCAGTGAGTTTGATGGCGGCTTCTCTGGAAACACCATATATTTT	CAISEFDGGFSGNTIYF
.	.	TRBJ1-3	TRBV28	TGTGCCAGCAGGCGGGGAAGAAACACCATATATTTT	CASRRGRNTIYF
.	.	TRBJ1-5	TRBV27	TGTGCCAGCAGTTTAAGAGGAAATAGCAATCAGCCCCAGCATTTT	CASSLRGNSNQPQHF
.	.	TRBJ1-2	TRBV27	TGTGCCAGCAGTCATCCGGGACACAACTATGGCTACACCTTC	CASSHPGHNYGYTF
TRBD2	.	TRBJ2-7	TRBV18	TGTGCCAGCTCACGGAGACCCGGGACTAGCGGGGAAAGTGGCCCCTACGAGCAGTACTTC	CASSRRPGTSGESGPYEQYF
.	.	TRBJ2-7	TRBV7-9	TGTGCCAGCAGCTTCGCAGATTCCTACGAGCAGTACTTC	CASSFADSYEQYF
.	.	TRBJ2-2	TRBV28	TGTGCCAGCAGTTTAGGGGCTCGAACGGCCGGGGAGCTGTTTTTT	CASSLGARTAGELFF
TRBD1	.	TRBJ1-1	TRBV27	TGTGCCAGCAGTTTGAGACAGGGAGGTAGGACTGAAGCTTTCTTT	CASSLRQGGRTEAFF
.	.	TRBJ2-3	TRBV7-9	TGTGCCAGCAGCCCCCAGCGTGGACTCACAGATACGCAGTATTTT	CASSPQRGLTDTQYF
.	.	TRBJ1-1	TRBV20-1	TGCAGTGCTAGAGTCAGGGCTGAAGCTTTCTTT	CSARVRAEAFF
TRBD2	.	TRBJ2-7	TRBV19	TGTGCCAGTAGTCCCTCCCCCCAACTAGCGGGAGTCTACGAGCAGTACTTC	CASSPSPQLAGVYEQYF
TRBD2	.	TRBJ2-2	TRBV6-2/TRBV6-3	TGTGCCAGCAGTTCCGGGAGCGGAGCGGGAGGGCGAACCGGGGAGCTGTTTTTT	CASSSGSGAGGRTGELFF
TRBD2	.	TRBJ2-3	TRBV7-3	TGTGCCAGCAGCCAGACTAGCGGACACACAGATACGCAGTATTTT	CASSQTSGHTDTQYF
.	.	TRBJ1-4	TRBV11-2	TGTGCCAGCAGCTTAGATGGGCGGGGGCATGGGGAAAAACTGTTTTTT	CASSLDGRGHGEKLFF
.	.	TRBJ2-1	TRBV5-1	TGCGCCAGCAGCTTGGACCCAGCGGACTCCTACAATGAGCAGTTCTTC	CASSLDPADSYNEQFF
TRBD2	.	TRBJ2-7	TRBV7-2	TGTGCCAGCAGCTTAAAGGGGACTAGCCCCTACGAGCAGTACTTC	CASSLKGTSPYEQYF
.	.	TRBJ2-1	TRBV6-6	TGTGCCAGCAGTTACTCGACACTCTTAAATGAGCAGTTCTTC	CASSYSTLLNEQFF
.	.	TRBJ1-3	TRBV6-6	TGTGCCAGCAGTCCCGGGACTGCCCCCGGACACTCTGGAAACACCATATATTTT	CASSPGTAPGHSGNTIYF
.	.	TRBJ1-1	TRBV30	TGTGCCTGGGACCGGGACAAGCGGGAAGCTTTCTTT	CAWDRDKREAFF
.	once	TRBJ1-1	TRBV28	TGTGCCAGCAGTTTTCGGGGGGCCACTGAAGCTTTCTTT	CASSFRGATEAFF
.	.	TRBJ1-2	TRBV6-5	TGTGCCAGCAGTTATGACAGGATCTGGGGCTACACCTTC	CASSYDRIWGYTF
.	.	TRBJ1-2	TRBV9	TGTGCCAGCAGACCAGCCCAGGGGTCCGAATATGGCTACACCTTC	CASRPAQGSEYGYTF
.	.	TRBJ1-2	TRBV15	TGTGCCACCAGCAGAGATCTAGACAGAAACTATGGCTACACCTTC	CATSRDLDRNYGYTF
.	.	TRBJ1-4	TRBV30	TGTGCCTGGAGGAGAAACCCTAATGAAAAACTGTTTTTT	CAWRRNPNEKLFF
TRBD1	few	TRBJ1-1	TRBV7-8	TGTGCCAGCAGCTTAGGGTTACAGGGGACTGAAGCTTTCTTT	CASSLGLQGTEAFF
TRBD2	.	TRBJ2-7	TRBV15	TGTGCCACCAGCAGAGATCCCGGGACTAGCGGGAGTCGGTCCTACGAGCAGTACTTC	CATSRDPGTSGSRSYEQYF
TRBD1	once	TRBJ2-3	TRBV3-1/TRBV3-2	TGTGCCAGCAGCCCGCCCGGACAGGGGGAAACAGATACGCAGTATTTT	CASSPPGQGETDTQYF
.	.	TRBJ1-1	TRBV5-1	TGCGCCAGCAGCTTCGGGGGGTGGAACACTGAAGCTTTCTTT	CASSFGGWNTEAFF
.	.	TRBJ1-1	TRBV20-1	TGCAGTGCTAGTTTCGGGAGTGAGACTGAAGCTTTCTTT	CSASFGSETEAFF
TRBD1	.	TRBJ2-7	TRBV5-6	TGTGCCAGCAGCCAACGAACAGGGGTCTCCTACGAGCAGTACTTC	CASSQRTGVSYEQYF
TRBD2	.	TRBJ2-7	TRBV6-5	TGTGCCAGCAGCCGACTAGCGGGAGGGAACGAGCAGTACTTC	CASSRLAGGNEQYF
.	.	TRBJ1-2	TRBV19	TGTGCCAGTTGGTCCTCGGCGGGGAGGGATTCGTGGTATGGCTACACCTTC	CASWSSAGRDSWYGYTF
.	.	TRBJ2-5	TRBV7-6	TGTGCCAGCAGCTTCCTAGGGCAGGGCCTCCTCCAAGAGACCCAGTACTTC	CASSFLGQGLLQETQYF
TRBD1	.	TRBJ2-7	TRBV4-2	TGTGCCAGCAGCCAAGGGGACAGTCCTAGCTACGAGCAGTACTTC	CASSQGDSPSYEQYF